The T cell receptor beta chain described here comes from a study of blood T cells in healthy people across ages. This CDR3 is 15 amino acids long. Per the germline V gene, CDR1 is MNHEY and CDR2 is SVGAGI. With 7 bases removed from V and 4 bases from J, the gap between germline ends came to 19 bases. Then a second PCR, running roughly 7 to 11 cycles, was carried out with a sample-barcoded 5' primer and a J-beta primer mix. MiXCR, applied by TCRdb to the 5' RACE reads, yields one record per CDR3 protein. The sample includes approximately 1,000,000 distinct CDR3 sequences, more than 35% of them seen just once. This clonotype was observed a few times.

Material: blood. The chain couples TRBV6-5 to TRBJ2-5; no definite D call. The TCR was taken from a woman aged 55-70 years in good health. The CDR3 nucleotides read TGTGCCAGCAATAAGGCAGGCGGACCAGGAGAGACCCAGTACTTC. It yields the protein CASNKAGGPGETQYF.